This T cell receptor beta chain was identified during a study of T cell changes during pregnancy in multiple sclerosis. The CDR3 is made up of 15 amino acids. Trimming pared 1 base from V and 2 bases from J, leaving 12 bases between. Germline CDR1 and CDR2: SGHRS and YFSETQ. Repertoires were generated with immunoSEQ multiplex PCR, while TCRdb's copy carries only in-frame clones and drops some. The sample carries around 16,000 clones, approximately 80% recorded once. This chain links TRBV5-1 with TRBJ2-5; possible D gene TRBD2, 5 bases. This receptor was obtained from a female donor in good health, enrolled as a control in a pregnancy study. The sequenced sample was CD8+ T cells from peripheral blood mononuclear cells, obtained after pregnancy. The CDR3 sequence: CASSLSRTEQETQYF. In nucleotides, the CDR3 is TGCGCCAGCAGCTTGAGTCGGACTGAACAAGAGACCCAGTACTTC.